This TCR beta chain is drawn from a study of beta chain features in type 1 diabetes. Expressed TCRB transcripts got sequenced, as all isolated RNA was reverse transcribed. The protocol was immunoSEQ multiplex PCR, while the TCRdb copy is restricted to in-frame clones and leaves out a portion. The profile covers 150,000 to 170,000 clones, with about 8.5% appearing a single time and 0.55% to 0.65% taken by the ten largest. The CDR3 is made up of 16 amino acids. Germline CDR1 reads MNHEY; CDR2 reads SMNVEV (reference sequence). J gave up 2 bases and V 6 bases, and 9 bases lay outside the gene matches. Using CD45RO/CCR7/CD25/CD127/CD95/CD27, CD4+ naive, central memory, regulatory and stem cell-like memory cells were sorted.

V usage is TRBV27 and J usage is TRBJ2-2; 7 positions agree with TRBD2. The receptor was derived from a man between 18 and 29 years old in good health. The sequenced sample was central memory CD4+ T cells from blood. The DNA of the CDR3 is TGTGCCAGCAGACCCGGGCGGGGGATCAACACCGGGGAGCTGTTTTTT. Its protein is CASRPGRGINTGELFF.